The 27 T cell receptor beta chains below come from one sample, sequenced in a study of blood T cell repertoires in COVID-19. Method: immunoSEQ multiplex PCR; TCRdb's copy keeps in-frame clones and lacks some. The sample includes some 160,000 clones, 65% to 85% of them seen just once. The material sequenced was peripheral blood. These receptors were collected from a man aged 65 to 85 with active or convalescent COVID-19.

The rearrangement uses TRBV30 and TRBJ1-4; D is unresolved. The V end lost 0 bases, the J end lost 0 bases, and 5 bases lay between the germline ends. The length of the CDR3 is 14 residues. CDR1 is GTSNPN and CDR2 is SVGIG in the germline V gene (reference sequence). The CDR3 DNA is TGTGCCTGGAGTGTGAGCTCAACTAATGAAAAACTGTTTTTT. Its translation: CAWSVSSTNEKLFF.

The V and J genes are TRBV5-1 and TRBJ2-1; 8 nucleotides match TRBD2. CDR3 length: 14 amino acids. J lost 5 bases, V lost 4 bases, and 5 bases had no gene match. Germline values: CDR1 SGHRS, CDR2 YFSETQ. The CDR3 protein is CASSRLATDNEQFF. DNA for the CDR3: TGCGCCAGCAGCCGACTAGCGACCGACAATGAGCAGTTCTTC.

This sequence joins TRBV28 and TRBJ1-5, with 7 nucleotides matching TRBD1. The CDR3 length is 14 residues. V was clipped by 5 bases and J by 2 bases; unmatched bases: 3. The germline V gene has CDR1 MDHEN and CDR2 SYDVKM. CDR3 protein: CASSPGQGNQPQHF. DNA of the CDR3: TGTGCCAGCAGTCCAGGACAGGGCAATCAGCCCCAGCATTTT.

The V call is TRBV29-1, the J call TRBJ1-5; perhaps TRBD1 as D (5 bases). V lost 4 bases to trimming and J lost 7 bases, with 14 bases between them. Looked up from germline, CDR1 is SQVTM and CDR2 is ANQGSEA. The CDR3 is 13 amino acids. In DNA, the CDR3 is TGCAGCGTTGGGGGGGACTGGGGGCAGCCCCAGCATTTT. Translated, it gives CSVGGDWGQPQHF.

The chain couples TRBV5-5 to TRBJ2-7, with 7 nucleotides matching TRBD1. The CDR3 extends over 15 amino acids. CDR1 and CDR2 from the germline V gene are SGHKS and YYEKEE (reference sequence). The V and J ends lost 4 bases and 7 bases, in that order; junction bases with no gene match: 14. CDR3 residues: CASSRDRDRAREQYF. CDR3 DNA: TGTGCCAGCAGCCGAGACAGGGACCGTGCAAGGGAGCAGTACTTC.

The chain is built from TRBV4-1 and TRBJ2-3; 8 bases fit TRBD1. The CDR3 spans 16 residues. V was pared by 4 bases and J by 6 bases, with 12 bases of the junction left unmatched. From germline, CDR1 is MGHRA and CDR2 YSYEKL. The CDR3 nucleotides are TGCGCCAGCAGCCCCCTTCCAGGGGGCCTTTGGGATACGCAGTATTTT. Translation gives CASSPLPGGLWDTQYF.

V usage is TRBV29-1 and J usage is TRBJ2-5, with D perhaps matching TRBD1 (6 bases). The V end lost 5 bases, the J end lost 5 bases, and 18 bases lay between the germline ends. The germline V gene encodes CDR1 SQVTM and CDR2 ANQGSEA. CDR3 length: 14 residues. The CDR3 region has the DNA TGCAGCGTTAATCAGGGGCCTATGCCCGAGACCCAGTACTTC. Translated, it gives CSVNQGPMPETQYF.

The chain carries TRBV2 and TRBJ2-7; D is possibly TRBD2 (6 bases). Germline values: CDR1 SNHLY, CDR2 FYNNEI. V was clipped by 4 bases and J by 10 bases, with 14 bases between them. The CDR3 consists of 12 residues. The CDR3 DNA reads as TGTGCCAGCAGTGGGGACTCCCCGGGACAGTACTTC. Translation: CASSGDSPGQYF.

The rearrangement uses TRBV7-2 and TRBJ2-1; 9 nucleotides align to TRBD2. With V trimmed by 0 bases and J by 0 bases, 9 bases remained unmatched. This CDR3 comprises 19 residues. Looked up from germline, CDR1 is SGHTA and CDR2 is FQGNSA. CDR3 sequence: CASSLAVLAGPSSYNEQFF. CDR3 sequence (DNA): TGTGCCAGCAGCTTAGCGGTCCTAGCGGGGCCAAGCTCCTACAATGAGCAGTTCTTC.

The chain has TRBV6-5 and TRBJ1-1; weak D call: TRBD1 (5 bases). CDR3 length equals 15 residues. V lost 0 bases, J lost 1 base, and 9 bases lay in between. Germline CDR1 and CDR2: MNHEY and SVGAGI. The CDR3 is CASSYSGHSNTEAFF. CDR3 DNA sequence: TGTGCCAGCAGTTACTCAGGACATTCGAACACTGAAGCTTTCTTT.

The chain recombines TRBV5-1 with TRBJ1-2; tentatively, D is TRBD1 (5 bases). Per the germline V gene, CDR1 is SGHRS and CDR2 is YFSETQ. The CDR3 has 12 residues. With 2 bases removed from V and 6 bases from J, the gap between germline ends came to 8 bases. The CDR3 region is CASSLSRDGYTF. The CDR3 coding sequence is TGCGCCAGCAGCTTAAGCAGGGATGGCTACACCTTC.

This clone showed up just once. This sequence joins TRBV7-2 and TRBJ1-1; TRBD1 matches 7 bases. V dropped 5 bases and J dropped 4; count of bases not matched to a gene: 10. The CDR3 spans 15 residues. Germline V lookup: CDR1 SGHTA, CDR2 FQGNSA. CDR3: CASSTGTASGTEAFF. The CDR3 DNA is TGTGCCAGCAGCACTGGGACAGCGAGCGGCACTGAAGCTTTCTTT.

V is TRBV25-1 and J is TRBJ1-2; 10 bases match TRBD1. CDR3 length: 15 amino acids. Germline CDR1 and CDR2: MGHDK and SYGVNS. Unmatched junction bases numbered 4, after V lost 1 base and J lost 5 bases. The CDR3, as DNA: TGTGCCAGCAGTGAATGGGACAGGGGAGGGTATGGCTACACCTTC. As protein: CASSEWDRGGYGYTF.

The V call is TRBV6-2 or TRBV6-3, the J call TRBJ1-4; D unresolved. Germline lookup yields CDR1 MNHEY and CDR2 SVGEGT. The CDR3 loop spans 16 amino acids. Trimming took off 6 bases at V and 0 bases at J, with 14 bases between the two ends. CDR3 region: CASSQPNGATNEKLFF. CDR3 bases: TGTGCCAGCAGCCAGCCAAACGGTGCAACTAATGAAAAACTGTTTTTT.

This clone appeared a single time. This chain links TRBV5-1 with TRBJ2-7, with 9 bases fitting TRBD1. The CDR3 contains 15 residues. Trimming cost V 7 bases and J 2 bases; bases outside gene matches: 10. Germline lookup yields CDR1 SGHRS and CDR2 YFSETQ. For the CDR3, the DNA is TGCGCCAGCTCTGACCGGGACAGGGTCGCCTACGAGCAGTACTTC. This encodes CASSDRDRVAYEQYF.

This clone showed up just a few times. The CDR3, as DNA: TGTGCCAGCAGTCTTACCGGGACAGGGGTCGGAAACACCATATATTTT. Amino acid sequence: CASSLTGTGVGNTIYF. This chain connects TRBV27 to TRBJ1-3, with 10 positions matching TRBD1. This CDR3 is built from 16 residues. The germline gives CDR1 MNHEY, CDR2 SMNVEV (reference sequence). V lost 5 bases and J lost 4; bases outside the gene matches: 8.

The chain employs TRBV4-3 and TRBJ1-1; 7 positions match TRBD1. The CDR3 runs to 14 residues. The germline gives CDR1 LGHNA, CDR2 YSLEER. The ends lost 4 bases at V and 1 base at J; junction bases unmatched: 3. This CDR3 reads CASSLGTANTEAFF. Here the CDR3 DNA reads TGCGCCAGCAGCCTCGGGACAGCGAACACTGAAGCTTTCTTT.

The table lists this clone with a count of one. The rearrangement links TRBV24-1 to TRBJ1-2, with 7 bases matching TRBD1. The CDR3 contains 16 residues. The ends lost 4 bases at V and 4 bases at J; junction bases unmatched: 11. CDR1 and CDR2 from the germline V gene are KGHDR and SFDVKD. DNA of the CDR3: TGTGCCACCAGTGACTCCAGGGCAGGGGGAATCTATGGCTACACCTTC. Translated, it gives CATSDSRAGGIYGYTF.

The chain carries TRBV27 and TRBJ1-1; TRBD1 matches at 7 bases. V lost 5 bases, J lost 5 bases, and 14 bases stayed unmatched. Germline V CDR1 and CDR2: MNHEY, SMNVEV (reference sequence). The CDR3 covers 16 residues. The CDR3 nucleotides read TGTGCCAGCAGTCGAATTCTACAGGGGAGCGATACTGAAGCTTTCTTT. Encoded protein: CASSRILQGSDTEAFF.

The chain employs TRBV19 and TRBJ1-6; D perhaps matches TRBD1 (6 bases). Per germline, CDR1 LNHDA and CDR2 SQIVND (reference sequence). The V gene lost 10 bases and the J gene lost 7 bases, with 23 bases spanning the gap. The CDR3 loop spans 16 amino acids. The CDR3 DNA reads as TGTGCCACTCGATCTTACAGGGAGAGGAGAAATTCACCCCTCCACTTT. This encodes CATRSYRERRNSPLHF.

The rearrangement joins TRBV18 to TRBJ2-1; 9 bases fit TRBD2. This CDR3 spans 14 amino acids. The V and J ends lost 4 bases and 8 bases, in that order; junction bases with no gene match: 6. Germline CDR1 is KGHSH and CDR2 is LQKENI. The CDR3 coding sequence is TGTGCCAGCTCACAGATAGCGGGAGAGGATGAGCAGTTCTTC. As protein: CASSQIAGEDEQFF.

The rearrangement links TRBV6-5 to TRBJ1-4; no firm D call. Germline-derived CDR1 and CDR2 are MNHEY and SVGAGI. The length of the CDR3 is 15 residues. Between the trimmed V and J ends, which lost 2 bases and 0 bases, there was a span of 7 bases. CDR3 in DNA: TGTGCCAGCAGTTACATCCCCTCAACTAATGAAAAACTGTTTTTT. Its protein product is CASSYIPSTNEKLFF.

This chain joins TRBV29-1 and TRBJ1-1; D is uncertain. The CDR3 contains 9 residues. The V end was cut by 7 bases, the J end by 6 bases, with 6 bases between. Per the germline V gene, CDR1 is SQVTM and CDR2 is ANQGSEA. This CDR3 is CSAPPEAFF. In nucleotides, the CDR3 is TGCAGCGCCCCTCCTGAAGCTTTCTTT.

V is TRBV10-3 and J is TRBJ1-2; D not certain. In germline, CDR1 is ENHRY, CDR2 SYGVKD. The CDR3 runs to 15 residues. V lost 0 bases and J 2 bases, leaving 10 bases between the germline ends. The CDR3 is CAISESWSPNYGYTF. For the CDR3, the DNA is TGTGCCATCAGTGAGTCGTGGAGCCCCAACTATGGCTACACCTTC.

The chain employs TRBV19 and TRBJ1-1; D unclear. V lost 3 bases to trimming and J lost 7 bases, with 9 bases between them. The germline V gene encodes CDR1 LNHDA and CDR2 SQIVND (reference sequence). The CDR3 has 12 amino acids. The CDR3 DNA follows: TGTGCCAGTAGTATTAGCTGGAGTGAAGCTTTCTTT. It codes for CASSISWSEAFF.

This chain joins TRBV7-3 and TRBJ2-1, with TRBD2 identical over 7 bases. The trim removed 4 bases at V and 0 bases at J, leaving 6 bases unmatched. The CDR3 has 16 residues. CDR1 is SGHTA, CDR2 FQGTGA, per germline. CDR3 sequence (DNA): TGTGCCAGCAGCTCAGGACTAGACCCCTCCTACAATGAGCAGTTCTTC. Its translation is CASSSGLDPSYNEQFF.

V gene TRBV7-9 combines with J gene TRBJ1-1; possibly TRBD1 for D (6 bases). The CDR3 extends over 14 amino acids. With 3 bases removed from V and 3 bases from J, the gap between germline ends came to 11 bases. Germline loops: CDR1 SEHNR, CDR2 FQNEAQ (reference sequence). The CDR3 protein is CASSLGGQYTEAFF. CDR3 DNA: TGTGCCAGCAGCTTGGGGGGGCAGTACACTGAAGCTTTCTTT. Combining the CDR3 with reference TRBV7-9 and TRBJ1-1 gives the whole variable domain DTGVSQNPRHKITKRGQNVTFRCDPISEHNRLYWYRQTLGQGPEFLTYFQNEAQLEKSRLLSDRFSAERPKGSFSTLEIQRTEQGDSAMYLCASSLGGQYTEAFFGQGTRLTVV.